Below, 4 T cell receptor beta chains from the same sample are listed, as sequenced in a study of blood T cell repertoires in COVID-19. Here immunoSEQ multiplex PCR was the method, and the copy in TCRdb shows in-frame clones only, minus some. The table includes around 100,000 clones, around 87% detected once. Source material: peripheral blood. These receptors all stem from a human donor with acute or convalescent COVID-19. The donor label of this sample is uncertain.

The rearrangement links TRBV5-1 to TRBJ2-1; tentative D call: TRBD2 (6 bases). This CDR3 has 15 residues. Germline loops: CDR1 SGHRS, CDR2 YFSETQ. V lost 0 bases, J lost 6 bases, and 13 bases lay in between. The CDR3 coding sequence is TGCGCCAGCAGCTTGGTCATCACTAGCAGCAATGAGCAGTTCTTC. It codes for CASSLVITSSNEQFF.

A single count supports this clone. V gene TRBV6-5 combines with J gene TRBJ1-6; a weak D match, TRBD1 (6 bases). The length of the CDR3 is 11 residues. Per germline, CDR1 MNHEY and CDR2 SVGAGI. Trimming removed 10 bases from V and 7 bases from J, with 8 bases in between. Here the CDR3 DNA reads TGTGCCATCCAGGGGAATTCACCCCTCCACTTT. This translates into CAIQGNSPLHF.

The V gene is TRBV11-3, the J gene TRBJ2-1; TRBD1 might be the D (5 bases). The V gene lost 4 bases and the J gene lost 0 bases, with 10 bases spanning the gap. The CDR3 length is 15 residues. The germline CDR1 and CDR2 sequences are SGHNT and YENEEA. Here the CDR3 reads CASSSGPSSYNEQFF. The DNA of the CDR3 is TGTGCCAGCAGCTCAGGGCCTAGCTCCTACAATGAGCAGTTCTTC.

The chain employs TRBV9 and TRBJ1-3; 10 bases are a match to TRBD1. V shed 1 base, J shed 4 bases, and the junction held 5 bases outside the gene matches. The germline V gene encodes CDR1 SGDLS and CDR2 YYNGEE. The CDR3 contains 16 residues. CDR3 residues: CASSVRDRGRGNTIYF. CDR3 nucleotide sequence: TGTGCCAGCAGCGTACGGGACAGGGGTAGAGGAAACACCATATATTTT.